This T cell receptor (beta chain) was sequenced during a study of tumor-infiltrating lymphocytes in primary liver carcinoma. Unsorted whole blood served as the source of blood RNA, and germline DNA was extracted as well. Reverse transcription of roughly 0.5 ug total RNA with a constant-region primer produced TCR beta cDNA. Libraries for TCR beta were built through three nested multiplex PCR rounds, which together made up a slightly modified ARM-PCR procedure. Forward primers for TRBV1-TRBV30 and a C-beta reverse primer served the first two PCR rounds, at roughly 10 cycles each. One entry per CDR3 protein results from TCRdb running MiXCR on the multiplex PCR reads. The table shows hundreds of thousands of distinct CDR3 sequences, with around three fifths occurring only once. This clonotype was recorded at least ten times. Its target is unknown. V was trimmed by 2 bases and J by 7 bases, leaving 14 bases between them. This CDR3 has 14 residues.

Overall study results and limits: Researchers did not compare CD4+ and CD8+ repertoires, as samples were bulk unsorted.

The sequenced material came from peripheral blood. This TCR was recovered from a woman in her 30s with primary liver carcinoma and hepatitis B virus infection. The rearrangement joins TRBV12-3 or TRBV12-4 to TRBJ2-5; a possible D gene is TRBD1 (5 bases). CDR3 sequence: CASSLLGAQGTQYF. In DNA form, the CDR3 reads TGTGCCAGCAGTTTATTGGGCGCCCAGGGGACCCAGTACTTC.